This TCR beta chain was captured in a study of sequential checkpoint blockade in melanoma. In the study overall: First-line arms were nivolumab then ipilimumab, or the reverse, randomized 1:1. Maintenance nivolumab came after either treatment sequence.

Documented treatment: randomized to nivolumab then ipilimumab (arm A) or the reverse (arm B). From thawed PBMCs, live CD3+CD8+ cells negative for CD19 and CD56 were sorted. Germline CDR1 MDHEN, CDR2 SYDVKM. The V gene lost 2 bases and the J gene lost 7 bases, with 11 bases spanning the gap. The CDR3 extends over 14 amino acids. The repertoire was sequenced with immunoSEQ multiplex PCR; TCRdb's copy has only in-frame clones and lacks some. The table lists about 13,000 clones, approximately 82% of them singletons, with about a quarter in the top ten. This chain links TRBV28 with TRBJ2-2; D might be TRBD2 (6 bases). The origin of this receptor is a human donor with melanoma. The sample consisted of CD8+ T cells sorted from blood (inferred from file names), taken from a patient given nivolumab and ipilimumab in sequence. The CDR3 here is CASSLIGGNGELFF. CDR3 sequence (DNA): TGTGCCAGCAGTTTAATCGGCGGGAACGGGGAGCTGTTTTTT.